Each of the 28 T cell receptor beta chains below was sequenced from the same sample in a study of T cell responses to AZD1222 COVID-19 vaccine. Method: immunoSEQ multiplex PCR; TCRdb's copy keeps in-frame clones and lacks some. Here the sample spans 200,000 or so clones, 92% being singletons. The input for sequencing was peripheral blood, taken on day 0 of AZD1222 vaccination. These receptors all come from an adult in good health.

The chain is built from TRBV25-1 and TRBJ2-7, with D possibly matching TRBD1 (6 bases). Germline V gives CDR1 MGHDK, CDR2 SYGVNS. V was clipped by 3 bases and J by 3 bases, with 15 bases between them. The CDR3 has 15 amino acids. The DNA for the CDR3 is TGTGCCAGCAGTGACCTGGGAACAGGGAACTACGAGCAGTACTTC. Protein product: CASSDLGTGNYEQYF.

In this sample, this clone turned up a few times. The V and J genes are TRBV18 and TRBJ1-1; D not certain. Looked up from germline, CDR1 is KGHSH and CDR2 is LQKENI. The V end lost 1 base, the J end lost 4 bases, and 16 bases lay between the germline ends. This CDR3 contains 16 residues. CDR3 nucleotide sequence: TGTGCCAGCTCACCACTTCCCCGGAAGGGATCCACTGAAGCTTTCTTT. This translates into CASSPLPRKGSTEAFF.

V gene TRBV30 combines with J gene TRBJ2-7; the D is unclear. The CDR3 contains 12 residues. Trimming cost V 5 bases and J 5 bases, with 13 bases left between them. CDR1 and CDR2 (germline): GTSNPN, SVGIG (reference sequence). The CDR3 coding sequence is TGTGCCTGGGGGCAGTTATCCGACGAGCAGTACTTC. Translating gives CAWGQLSDEQYF.

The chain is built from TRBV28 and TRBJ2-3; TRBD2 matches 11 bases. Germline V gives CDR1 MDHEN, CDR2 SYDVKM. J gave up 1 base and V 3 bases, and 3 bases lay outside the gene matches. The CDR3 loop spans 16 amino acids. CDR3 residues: CASSFLAGGRTDTQYF. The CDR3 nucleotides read TGTGCCAGCAGTTTCCTAGCGGGAGGACGCACAGATACGCAGTATTTT.

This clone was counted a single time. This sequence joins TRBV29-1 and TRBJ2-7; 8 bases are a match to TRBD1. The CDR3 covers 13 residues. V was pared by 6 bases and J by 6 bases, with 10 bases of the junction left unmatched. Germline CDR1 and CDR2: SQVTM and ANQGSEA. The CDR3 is CSVLTGVEGEQYF. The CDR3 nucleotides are TGCAGCGTCTTGACAGGGGTGGAAGGCGAGCAGTACTTC.

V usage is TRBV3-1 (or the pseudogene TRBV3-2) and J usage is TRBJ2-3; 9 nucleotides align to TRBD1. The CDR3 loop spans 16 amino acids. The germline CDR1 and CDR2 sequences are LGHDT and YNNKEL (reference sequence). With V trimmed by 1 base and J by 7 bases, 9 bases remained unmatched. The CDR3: CASSQAPDRGVHTQYF. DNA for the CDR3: TGTGCCAGCAGCCAAGCCCCCGACAGGGGGGTACATACGCAGTATTTT.

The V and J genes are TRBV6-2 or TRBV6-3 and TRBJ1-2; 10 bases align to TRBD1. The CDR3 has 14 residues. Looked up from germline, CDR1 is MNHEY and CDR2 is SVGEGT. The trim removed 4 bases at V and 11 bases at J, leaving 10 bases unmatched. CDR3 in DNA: TGTGCCAGCAGTTCGCCGGGACAGGGGCTTGGGTACACCTTC. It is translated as CASSSPGQGLGYTF.

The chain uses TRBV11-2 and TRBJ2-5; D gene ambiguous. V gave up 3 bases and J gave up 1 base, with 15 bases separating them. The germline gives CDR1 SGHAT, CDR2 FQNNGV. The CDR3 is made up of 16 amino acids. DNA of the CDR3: TGTGCCAGCAGCTTTAACCGGGCCCTAACCCAAGAGACCCAGTACTTC. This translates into CASSFNRALTQETQYF.

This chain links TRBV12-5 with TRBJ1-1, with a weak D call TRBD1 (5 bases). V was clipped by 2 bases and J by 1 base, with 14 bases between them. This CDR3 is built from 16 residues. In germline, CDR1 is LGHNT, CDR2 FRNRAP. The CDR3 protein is CASGLYRGVSNTEAFF. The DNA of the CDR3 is TGTGCTAGTGGTTTGTATCGGGGGGTATCGAACACTGAAGCTTTCTTT.

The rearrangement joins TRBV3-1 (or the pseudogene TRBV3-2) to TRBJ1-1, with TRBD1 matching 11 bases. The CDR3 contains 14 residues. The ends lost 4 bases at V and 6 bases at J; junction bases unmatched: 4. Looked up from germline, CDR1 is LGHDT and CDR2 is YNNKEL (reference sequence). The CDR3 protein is CASSLRGQGAEAFF. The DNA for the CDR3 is TGTGCCAGCAGCCTCAGGGGACAGGGGGCTGAAGCTTTCTTT.

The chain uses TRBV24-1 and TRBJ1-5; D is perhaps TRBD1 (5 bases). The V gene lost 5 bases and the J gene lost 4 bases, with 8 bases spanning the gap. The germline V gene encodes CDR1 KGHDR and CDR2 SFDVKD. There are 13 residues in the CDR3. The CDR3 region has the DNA TGTGCCACCAGTGCGGGGGTGAATCAGCCCCAGCATTTT. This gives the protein CATSAGVNQPQHF.

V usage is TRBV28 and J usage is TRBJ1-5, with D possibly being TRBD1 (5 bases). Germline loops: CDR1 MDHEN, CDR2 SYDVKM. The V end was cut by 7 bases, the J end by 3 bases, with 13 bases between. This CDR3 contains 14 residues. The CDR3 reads CASTFPGNNQPQHF. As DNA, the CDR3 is TGTGCCAGCACCTTCCCAGGGAACAATCAGCCCCAGCATTTT. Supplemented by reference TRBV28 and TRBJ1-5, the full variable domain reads DVKVTQSSRYLVKRTGEKVFLECVQDMDHENMFWYRQDPGLGLRLIYFSYDVKMKEKGDIPEGYSVSREKKERFSLILESASTNQTSMYLCASTFPGNNQPQHFGDGTRLSIL.

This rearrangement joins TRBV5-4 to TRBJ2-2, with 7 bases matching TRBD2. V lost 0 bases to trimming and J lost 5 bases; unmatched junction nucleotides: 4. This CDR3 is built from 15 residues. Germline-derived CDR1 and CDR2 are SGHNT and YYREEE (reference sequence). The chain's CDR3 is CASSLGGGVTGELFF. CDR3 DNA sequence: TGTGCCAGCAGCTTGGGCGGGGGAGTAACCGGGGAGCTGTTTTTT.

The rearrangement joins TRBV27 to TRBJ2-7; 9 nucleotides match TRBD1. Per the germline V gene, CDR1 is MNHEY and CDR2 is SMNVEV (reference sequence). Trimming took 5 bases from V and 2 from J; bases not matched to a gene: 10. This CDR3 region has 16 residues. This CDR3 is CASSLQGQGMTYEQYF. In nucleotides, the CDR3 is TGTGCCAGCAGTCTACAAGGACAGGGGATGACCTACGAGCAGTACTTC.

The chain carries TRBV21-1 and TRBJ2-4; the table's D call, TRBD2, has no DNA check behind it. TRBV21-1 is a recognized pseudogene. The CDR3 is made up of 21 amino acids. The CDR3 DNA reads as TGTGCCAGCAGCAAAGAATCGGGGGAGCCAGGAGTAAAACTAGCCAAAAACATTCAGTACTTC. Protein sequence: CASSKESGEPGVKLAKNIQYF.

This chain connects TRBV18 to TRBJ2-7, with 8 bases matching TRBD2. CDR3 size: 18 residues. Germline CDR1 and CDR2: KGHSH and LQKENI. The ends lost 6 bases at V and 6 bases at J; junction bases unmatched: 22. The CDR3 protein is CASSPGLDFSALLFEQYF. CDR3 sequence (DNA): TGTGCCAGCTCGCCGGGACTAGACTTTAGTGCACTACTATTCGAGCAGTACTTC.

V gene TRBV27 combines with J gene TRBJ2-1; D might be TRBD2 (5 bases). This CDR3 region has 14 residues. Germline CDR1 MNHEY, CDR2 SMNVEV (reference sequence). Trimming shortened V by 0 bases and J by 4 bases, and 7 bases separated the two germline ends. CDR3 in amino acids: CASSLSRVYNEQFF. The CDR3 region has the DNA TGTGCCAGCAGTTTATCGAGGGTTTACAATGAGCAGTTCTTC.

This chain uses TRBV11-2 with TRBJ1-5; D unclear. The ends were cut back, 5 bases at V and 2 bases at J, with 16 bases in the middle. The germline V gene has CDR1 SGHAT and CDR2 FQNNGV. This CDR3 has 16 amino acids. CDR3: CASSPSLRSGNQPQHF. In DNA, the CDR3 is TGTGCCAGCAGCCCTAGTTTACGCAGCGGCAATCAGCCCCAGCATTTT.

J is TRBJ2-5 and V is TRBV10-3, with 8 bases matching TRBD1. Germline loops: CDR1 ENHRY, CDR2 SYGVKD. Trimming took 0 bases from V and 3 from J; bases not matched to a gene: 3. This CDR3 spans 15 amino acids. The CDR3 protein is CAISESRTGKETQYF. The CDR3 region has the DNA TGTGCCATCAGTGAGTCTAGGACAGGGAAAGAGACCCAGTACTTC.

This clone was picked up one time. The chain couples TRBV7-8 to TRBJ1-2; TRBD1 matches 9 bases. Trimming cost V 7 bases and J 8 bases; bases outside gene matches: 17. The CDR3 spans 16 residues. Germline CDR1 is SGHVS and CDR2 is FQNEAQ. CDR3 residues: CASNPRGQGSLVGYTF. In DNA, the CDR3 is TGTGCCAGCAACCCGAGAGGACAGGGGTCTCTCGTAGGCTACACCTTC.

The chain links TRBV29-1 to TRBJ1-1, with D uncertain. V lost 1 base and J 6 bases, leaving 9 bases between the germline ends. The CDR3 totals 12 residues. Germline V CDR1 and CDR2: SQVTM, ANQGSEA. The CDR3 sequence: CSVEVEQSEAFF. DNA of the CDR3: TGCAGCGTTGAAGTGGAACAGTCTGAAGCTTTCTTT.

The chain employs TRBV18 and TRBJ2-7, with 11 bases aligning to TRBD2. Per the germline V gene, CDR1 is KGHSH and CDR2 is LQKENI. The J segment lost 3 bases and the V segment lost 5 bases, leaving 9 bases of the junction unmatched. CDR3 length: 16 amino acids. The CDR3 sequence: CASSTGPGLADYEQYF. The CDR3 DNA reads TGTGCCAGCTCAACCGGACCGGGACTAGCGGACTACGAGCAGTACTTC.

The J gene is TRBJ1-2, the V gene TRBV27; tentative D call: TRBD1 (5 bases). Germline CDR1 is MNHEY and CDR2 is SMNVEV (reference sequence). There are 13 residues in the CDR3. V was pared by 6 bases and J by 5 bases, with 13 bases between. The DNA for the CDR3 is TGTGCCAGCAGGCCCGGGGGGACTTATGGCTACACCTTC. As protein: CASRPGGTYGYTF.

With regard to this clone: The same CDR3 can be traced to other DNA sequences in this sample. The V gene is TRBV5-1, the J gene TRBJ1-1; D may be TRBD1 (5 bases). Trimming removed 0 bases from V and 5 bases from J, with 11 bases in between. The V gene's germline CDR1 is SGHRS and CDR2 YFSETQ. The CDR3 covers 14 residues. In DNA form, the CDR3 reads TGCGCCAGCAGCTTGGCCTCGGGGGGTACTGAAGCTTTCTTT. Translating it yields CASSLASGGTEAFF.

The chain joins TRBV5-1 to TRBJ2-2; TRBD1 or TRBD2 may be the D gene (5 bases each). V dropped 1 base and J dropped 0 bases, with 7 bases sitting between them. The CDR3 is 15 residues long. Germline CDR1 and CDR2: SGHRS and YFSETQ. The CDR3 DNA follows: TGCGCCAGCAGCTTGAGGGGACCGAACACCGGGGAGCTGTTTTTT. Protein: CASSLRGPNTGELFF.

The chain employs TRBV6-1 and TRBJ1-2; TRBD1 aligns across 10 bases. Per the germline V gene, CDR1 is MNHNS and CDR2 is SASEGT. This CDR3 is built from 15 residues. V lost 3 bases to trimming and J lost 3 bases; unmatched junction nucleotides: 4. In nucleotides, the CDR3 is TGTGCCAGCAGTGATGGGACAGGGGCTGACTATGGCTACACCTTC. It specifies CASSDGTGADYGYTF.

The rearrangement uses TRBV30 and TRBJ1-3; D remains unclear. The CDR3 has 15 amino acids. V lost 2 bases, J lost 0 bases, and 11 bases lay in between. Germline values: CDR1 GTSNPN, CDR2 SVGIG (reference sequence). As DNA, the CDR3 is TGTGCCTGGAGTCCCCACTTTAACTCTGGAAACACCATATATTTT. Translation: CAWSPHFNSGNTIYF.

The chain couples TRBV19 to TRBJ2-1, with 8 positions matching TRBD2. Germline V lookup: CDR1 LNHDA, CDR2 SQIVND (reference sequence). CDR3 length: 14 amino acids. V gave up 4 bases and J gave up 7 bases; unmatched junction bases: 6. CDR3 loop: CASSSGRPKNEQFF. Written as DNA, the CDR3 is TGTGCCAGTAGTAGCGGGAGGCCGAAGAATGAGCAGTTCTTC.